Below, 22 T cell receptor beta chains from the same sample are listed, as sequenced in a study of cytomegalovirus exposure and HLA in healthy donors. Libraries were prepared by immunoSEQ multiplex PCR; TCRdb keeps only in-frame clonotypes and omits some of them. Here the sample spans about 120,000 clones, more than 75% being singletons. Sequences were obtained from PBMCs. These receptors originate from a woman aged 25 to 39 in good health and CMV-seronegative.

This chain connects TRBV6-1 to TRBJ1-1; a weak D match, TRBD1 (5 bases). Trimming stripped 1 base from V and 3 bases from J, with 27 bases between. In germline, CDR1 is MNHNS, CDR2 SASEGT. The CDR3 extends over 20 amino acids. The CDR3: CASSEGAEQAQSGPHTEAFF. In DNA, the CDR3 is TGTGCCAGCAGTGAAGGGGCGGAACAGGCACAGAGTGGCCCCCACACTGAAGCTTTCTTT.

The rearrangement uses TRBV7-9 and TRBJ2-5, with 10 bases matching TRBD2. Germline-derived CDR1 and CDR2 are SEHNR and FQNEAQ (reference sequence). CDR3 size: 14 residues. The ends lost 5 bases at V and 5 bases at J; junction bases unmatched: 5. CDR3 DNA: TGTGCCAGCAGCCAGGGACTAGCGACGGAGACCCAGTACTTC. Translated: CASSQGLATETQYF.

The gene calls are TRBV19 and TRBJ1-2, with D possibly being TRBD1 (5 bases). The CDR3 totals 16 residues. V was cut by 3 bases and J by 4 bases, with 18 bases left in between. Germline V gene lookup returns CDR1 LNHDA and CDR2 SQIVND (reference sequence). CDR3 nucleotide sequence: TGTGCCAGTAGTATGGAGAGGGGACCGGGGGGCTATGGCTACACCTTC. Translation gives CASSMERGPGGYGYTF.

CDR3 nucleotides: TGTGCCAGCAGCGCGGCCCGACTAGCGGGGGAGACCCAGTACTTC. It specifies CASSAARLAGETQYF. The V and J genes are TRBV7-9 and TRBJ2-5; the match to TRBD2 covers 11 bases. With 5 bases clipped from V and 5 bases from J, the junction kept 7 bases outside the gene matches. Germline V gene lookup returns CDR1 SEHNR and CDR2 FQNEAQ (reference sequence). This CDR3 has 15 residues.

V usage is TRBV14 and J usage is TRBJ2-5; a weak D match, TRBD2 (6 bases). Germline V gene sequence: CDR1 SGHDN, CDR2 FVKESK. The V and J ends lost 8 bases and 5 bases respectively, with 15 bases between them. CDR3 size: 13 residues. The CDR3 nucleotides are TGTGCCAGCGGACGGGGGATTAGTGAGACCCAGTACTTC. It yields the protein CASGRGISETQYF.

The CDR3 nucleotides read TGTGCCAGCAGCCCGACTACCTCGAACACCGGGGAGCTGTTTTTT. Encoded protein: CASSPTTSNTGELFF. The chain has TRBV7-9 and TRBJ2-2; weak D call: TRBD2 (5 bases). Germline CDR1 and CDR2: SEHNR and FQNEAQ (reference sequence). CDR3 length equals 15 residues. Trimming removed 5 bases from V and 0 bases from J, with 10 bases in between.

The rearrangement links TRBV7-3 to TRBJ2-5, with 9 bases lining up with TRBD1. J gave up 4 bases and V 5 bases, and 8 bases lay outside the gene matches. Germline values: CDR1 SGHTA, CDR2 FQGTGA. CDR3 length: 15 residues. The CDR3 region has the DNA TGTGCCAGCAGCACCACAGGGGGCTGGGGAGAGACCCAGTACTTC. Translating gives CASSTTGGWGETQYF. The full variable domain, rest sourced from reference TRBV7-3 and TRBJ2-5, is GAGVSQTPSNKVTEKGKYVELRCDPISGHTALYWYRQSLGQGPEFLIYFQGTGAADDSGLPNDRFFAVRPEGSVSTLKIQRTERGDSAVYLCASSTTGGWGETQYFGPGTRLLVL.

V and J are TRBV7-8 and TRBJ1-3; D gene ambiguous. Germline CDR1 and CDR2: SGHVS and FQNEAQ. CDR3 size: 15 residues. V was trimmed by 0 bases and J by 0 bases, leaving 6 bases between them. CDR3 bases: TGTGCCAGCAGCTTAGCGCACAGCTCTGGAAACACCATATATTTT. This gives the protein CASSLAHSSGNTIYF.

The rearrangement uses TRBV11-2 and TRBJ2-7, with 9 bases fitting TRBD1. Germline V gene data show CDR1 as SGHAT and CDR2 as FQNNGV. The CDR3 length is 15 residues. Trimming at V came to 4 bases and at J to 4 bases, leaving 8 bases not matched to a gene. CDR3: CASSSNRGLGYEQYF. In nucleotides, the CDR3 is TGTGCCAGCAGCTCTAACAGGGGGCTAGGATACGAGCAGTACTTC.

This chain links TRBV5-1 with TRBJ2-1; 7 bases agree with TRBD1. This CDR3 is 13 amino acids long. Germline V gives CDR1 SGHRS, CDR2 YFSETQ. V dropped 5 bases and J dropped 6; count of bases not matched to a gene: 5. The CDR3 DNA follows: TGCGCCAGCAGGTGGGACAGTTCCAATGAGCAGTTCTTC. It encodes CASRWDSSNEQFF.

The table lists this clone with a count of one. This chain connects TRBV6-1 to TRBJ2-1; 8 bases match TRBD2. The CDR3 contains 16 residues. The germline V gene encodes CDR1 MNHNS and CDR2 SASEGT. J gave up 4 bases and V 2 bases, and 7 bases lay outside the gene matches. The CDR3 is CASSENGGGNYNEQFF. The CDR3 region has the DNA TGTGCCAGCAGTGAAAATGGCGGGGGGAATTACAATGAGCAGTTCTTC.

The gene calls are TRBV5-4 and TRBJ2-3; tentative D call: TRBD2 (6 bases). The CDR3 is 15 amino acids. Germline CDR1 is SGHNT and CDR2 is YYREEE (reference sequence). Trimming removed 3 bases at V and 0 bases at J, with 11 bases between. CDR3 DNA: TGTGCCAGCAGCTACGGGACTCCTAGCACAGATACGCAGTATTTT. The encoded protein is CASSYGTPSTDTQYF.

This clone has just a few counts. The chain uses TRBV7-2 and TRBJ1-1; 8 bases are a match to TRBD1. Germline loops: CDR1 SGHTA, CDR2 FQGNSA. V was clipped by 1 base and J by 1 base; unmatched bases: 2. The CDR3 has 15 residues. The CDR3 coding sequence is TGTGCCAGCAGCTTAGTCAGGGGGCGGAACACTGAAGCTTTCTTT. This gives the protein CASSLVRGRNTEAFF.

The J gene is TRBJ2-3, the V gene TRBV6-4, with unresolved D. This CDR3 has 13 amino acids. Germline assignment: CDR1 MRHNA and CDR2 SNTAGT. V lost 2 bases, J lost 4 bases, and 7 bases lay in between. The CDR3 DNA reads TGTGCCAGCAGTGACGGCGGCGCAGATACGCAGTATTTT. It translates to CASSDGGADTQYF.

This sequence joins TRBV11-2 and TRBJ1-2, with 8 nucleotides matching TRBD1. V gave up 6 bases and J gave up 4 bases; unmatched junction bases: 10. CDR3 length equals 15 residues. Germline V CDR1 and CDR2: SGHAT, FQNNGV. CDR3 bases: TGTGCCAGCAGATCGGACAGGGCCGAGGGCTATGGCTACACCTTC. Its translation: CASRSDRAEGYGYTF.

The chain employs TRBV30 and TRBJ2-1; 10 positions match TRBD2. The CDR3 loop spans 16 amino acids. Germline V gene data show CDR1 as GTSNPN and CDR2 as SVGIG (reference sequence). V was clipped by 2 bases and J by 6 bases; unmatched bases: 10. This chain's CDR3 is CAWSPADRLAGNEQFF. Written as DNA, the CDR3 is TGTGCCTGGAGTCCCGCGGACAGACTAGCGGGCAATGAGCAGTTCTTC.

The gene calls are TRBV5-1 and TRBJ1-2; 7 bases map to TRBD1. This CDR3 spans 16 amino acids. V dropped 0 bases and J dropped 5; count of bases not matched to a gene: 10. Germline values: CDR1 SGHRS, CDR2 YFSETQ. The CDR3 nucleotides are TGCGCCAGCAGCTTGGCCGAGGGGGCGCAGCGATATGGCTACACCTTC. It is translated as CASSLAEGAQRYGYTF.

This chain connects TRBV30 to TRBJ2-5, with D perhaps matching TRBD2 (7 bases). CDR3 length equals 13 residues. Per germline, CDR1 GTSNPN and CDR2 SVGIG (reference sequence). The CDR3 loop is CAVSGGLQETQYF. CDR3 DNA sequence: TGTGCGGTCTCGGGGGGCCTCCAAGAGACCCAGTACTTC.

The chain recombines TRBV5-1 with TRBJ2-2; D call uncertain. Trimming left V 4 bases short and J 5 bases short, with 9 bases between. Germline CDR1 is SGHRS and CDR2 is YFSETQ. The CDR3 contains 13 residues. CDR3 loop: CASSTTGTGELFF. CDR3 bases: TGCGCCAGCAGCACCACCGGGACCGGGGAGCTGTTTTTT.

The chain links TRBV5-1 to TRBJ2-1; 12 nucleotides agree with TRBD2. This CDR3 spans 16 amino acids. Germline trimming cut 4 bases from V and 2 bases from J; bases unmatched to any gene: 4. Germline V gives CDR1 SGHRS, CDR2 YFSETQ. The CDR3 loop reads CASSPTSGGPYNEQFF. CDR3 nucleotides: TGCGCCAGCAGCCCCACTAGCGGGGGGCCCTACAATGAGCAGTTCTTC. The variable domain in full, with the rest retrieved from reference TRBV5-1 and TRBJ2-1, is KAGVTQTPRYLIKTRGQQVTLSCSPISGHRSVSWYQQTPGQGLQFLFEYFSETQRNKGNFPGRFSGRQFSNSRSEMNVSTLELGDSALYLCASSPTSGGPYNEQFFGPGTRLTVL.

The rearrangement links TRBV4-2 to TRBJ2-3, with TRBD2 identical over 7 bases. The CDR3 runs to 16 residues. From germline, CDR1 is LGHNA and CDR2 YNFKEQ. Trimming removed 0 bases from V and 1 base from J; junction bases left unmatched: 4. The CDR3 protein is CASSQERAGGTDTQYF. CDR3 coding DNA: TGTGCCAGCAGCCAAGAACGTGCGGGGGGCACAGATACGCAGTATTTT.

The chain combines TRBV5-6 with TRBJ2-2, with TRBD1 identical over 8 bases. This CDR3 region has 14 residues. CDR1 and CDR2 from the germline V gene are SGHDT and YYEEEE. Losses at the gene ends were 3 bases for V and 5 bases for J; bases not matched to a gene: 3. CDR3 protein: CASSYGQGTGELFF. In nucleotides, the CDR3 is TGTGCCAGCAGCTACGGACAGGGAACCGGGGAGCTGTTTTTT.